This T cell receptor beta chain was captured in a study of shared clonotypes between healthy human individuals. CDR1 and CDR2 from the germline V gene are MGHRA and YSYEKL. The CDR3 totals 14 residues. V lost 4 bases, J lost 3 bases, and 13 bases lay in between. Here immunoSEQ multiplex PCR was the method, and the copy in TCRdb shows in-frame clones only, minus some. The sample includes roughly 2 million clones, about 94% of them seen just once. This clone has only one observation. The antigen is not known. Naive-designated CD8 cells lacked CD45RO, were positively enriched for CCR7, and omitted terminally differentiated effector memory CD45RA+ cells. The study, taken as a whole, reports: In this cohort, only blood was sampled, and tissue repertoires likely differ.

This clonotype was obtained from a man younger than 30 in good health. The J gene is TRBJ2-7, the V gene TRBV4-1; D gene ambiguous. The sequencing sample was made of naive CD8+ T cells sorted from blood. The CDR3 region is CASSLGKVGYEQYF. CDR3 coding DNA: TGCGCCAGCAGCCTTGGTAAGGTAGGCTACGAGCAGTACTTC.